This record looks at one T cell receptor (beta chain) sequence and its context. Its antigen is still unknown. Germline assignment: CDR1 WSHSY and CDR2 SAAADI. V shed 4 bases, J shed 6 bases, and the junction held 5 bases outside the gene matches. The CDR3 consists of 15 residues. Original methodology: From ImmunoSEQ came sequences covering only the junction and carrying no quality scores, so filtering differed. Assay used: immunoSEQ multiplex PCR; TCRdb lists only in-frame clones, some missing. That table is the source of V, J and clone size, and D and trimming were worked out from the DNA. The sample carries about 580,000 clones, 95% to 98% recorded once. These data come from a study of shared clonotypes between healthy human individuals. The study's findings and limits: Among several donors, roughly 5% of naive CD4 clonotypes were found in common.

CD45RO-negative, CCR7-positively selected cells formed the naive CD8 fraction, excluding terminally differentiated effector memory CD45RA+ cells. There were no recent acute infections or vaccinations among the donors, who were healthy HIV-negative adults. The sequenced sample was naive CD8+ T cells sorted from blood. This receptor was identified in a man aged 30-40 years in good health. The gene calls are TRBV10-2 and TRBJ2-1, with TRBD2 identical over 11 bases. For the CDR3, the DNA is TGCGCCAGCAGTGGCACTAGCGGGGGCCTCAATGAGCAGTTCTTC. Its translation: CASSGTSGGLNEQFF.